These 15 T cell receptor beta chains were sequenced from one sample in a study of post-analysis software for immune sequencing data. Antigen specificity for these receptors is unknown. Prepared TCR beta cDNA libraries contained unique molecular identifiers. TCRdb ran MiXCR on the PCR reads and lists one entry per CDR3 protein. The table lists 450,000 to 700,000 distinct CDR3 sequences, 44% of them singletons. Regarding the study as a whole: Four or five TRBV segments, TRBV5-6, TRBV5-1 and TRBV20-1 among them, were found more frequent in patients than controls.

Sequencing was done on a sample of blood. The receptor source for this set is a girl between 10 and 17 years old with multiple sclerosis.

As regards this clonotype: At one of its ends the junction is not consistent with the germline gene, which may arise from a read error. The gene calls are TRBV10-2 and TRBJ1-2; the D is unclear. The CDR3 totals 11 residues. The germline V gene encodes CDR1 WSHSY and CDR2 SAAADI. The CDR3 protein is CASSEGYGYAF. CDR3 sequence (DNA): TGCGCCAGCAGTGAGGGATATGGCTACGCCTTC.

This clonotype was detected a few times. The chain has TRBV10-3 and TRBJ2-5, with 7 positions matching TRBD1. The assigned J gene may be wrong: the sequence end matches TRBJ2-7 better. The CDR3 has 14 residues. Looked up from germline, CDR1 is ENHRY and CDR2 is SYGVKD. Written as DNA, the CDR3 is TGTGCCATCAGCGCAGACCTCTACAGGGGCGAGCAGTACTTC. Translation gives CAISADLYRGEQYF.

This chain connects TRBV7-3 to TRBJ2-7; D perhaps matches TRBD2 (7 bases). V was shortened by 5 bases and J by 5 bases, with 13 bases between the two germline ends. The CDR3 loop spans 13 amino acids. Germline values: CDR1 SGHTA, CDR2 FQGTGA. As DNA, the CDR3 is TGTGCCAGCAGCCCAAGCGGGACAAACGAGCAGTACTTC. This gives the protein CASSPSGTNEQYF.

The chain's CDR3 is CASSAGPLGEQYF. CDR3 nucleotides: TGTGCCAGCAGTGCGGGGCCTTTGGGGGAGCAGTACTTC. This chain joins TRBV6-5 and TRBJ2-5; perhaps TRBD2 as D (6 bases). The CDR3 contains 13 residues. Germline CDR1 and CDR2: MNHEY and SVGAGI. V lost 5 bases and J lost 11, with 18 bases in between.

This sequence joins TRBV15 and TRBJ2-1; 10 positions agree with TRBD2. CDR1 and CDR2 (germline): LNHNV, YYDKDF (reference sequence). The CDR3 length is 16 residues. The trim removed 2 bases at V and 7 bases at J, leaving 8 bases unmatched. CDR3 sequence (DNA): TGTGCCACCAGCAGAACCATTAGCGGGGGGTGGAATGAGCAGTTCTTC. Amino acid sequence: CATSRTISGGWNEQFF.

The rearrangement uses TRBV5-1 and TRBJ2-1; 7 bases map to TRBD2. The CDR3 is 19 amino acids. Germline loops: CDR1 SGHRS, CDR2 YFSETQ. Unmatched junction bases numbered 21, after V lost 2 bases and J lost 7 bases. Here the CDR3 reads CASSFTAVAGSFKGNEQFF. CDR3 in DNA: TGCGCCAGCAGCTTCACCGCGGTAGCGGGTTCCTTCAAGGGGAATGAGCAGTTCTTC.

The V gene is TRBV29-1, the J gene TRBJ2-3; 7 bases line up with TRBD2. The CDR3 runs to 15 residues. The germline V gene encodes CDR1 SQVTM and CDR2 ANQGSEA. The V and J ends lost 3 bases and 0 bases, in that order; junction bases with no gene match: 6. This CDR3 is CSVDPLAVSTDTQYF. In nucleotides, the CDR3 is TGCAGCGTTGATCCCCTAGCGGTGAGCACAGATACGCAGTATTTT.

The gene calls are TRBV9 and TRBJ1-2, with unresolved D. This CDR3 contains 12 residues. The germline V gene encodes CDR1 SGDLS and CDR2 YYNGEE. V was trimmed by 6 bases and J by 7 bases, leaving 13 bases between them. CDR3 in amino acids: CASTGRVSGYTF. The CDR3 nucleotides are TGTGCCAGCACCGGCCGGGTGAGTGGCTACACCTTC.

Many counts were recorded for this clonotype. The V gene is TRBV28, the J gene TRBJ2-4; 8 bases agree with TRBD1. The CDR3 extends over 14 amino acids. Germline loops: CDR1 MDHEN, CDR2 SYDVKM. With V trimmed by 6 bases and J by 6 bases, 7 bases remained unmatched. The CDR3 nucleotides are TGTGCCAGCAGGGCGGACAGGGAAGTAAACATTCAGTACTTC. As protein: CASRADREVNIQYF.

Details on this clonotype: Given the absence of the conserved phenylalanine or tryptophan at the CDR3 end, a read error is likely. The chain joins TRBV11-2 to TRBJ2-1; TRBD2 agrees at 8 bases. CDR1 SGHAT and CDR2 FQNNGV come from the germline V gene. V was clipped by 0 bases and J by 6 bases; unmatched bases: 7. The CDR3 is made up of 16 amino acids. The CDR3 coding sequence is TGTGCCAGCAGCTTAGATGGGTTAGCGGGGCCCAATGAGCAGTTCTCC. Encoded protein: CASSLDGLAGPNEQFS.

The V and J genes are TRBV27 and TRBJ2-4; D might be TRBD1 (5 bases). This CDR3 comprises 15 residues. The V gene lost 0 bases and the J gene lost 9 bases, with 15 bases spanning the gap. CDR1 MNHEY and CDR2 SMNVEV come from the germline V gene (reference sequence). The CDR3 protein is CASSLSGGQGGIQYF. The CDR3 bases are TGTGCCAGCAGTTTATCCGGTGGCCAGGGTGGCATTCAGTACTTC.

This clonotype has only a few counts. This chain links TRBV5-1 with TRBJ1-2; no firm D call. Deletions cut 0 bases from V and 5 bases from J, with 11 bases between. There are 14 residues in the CDR3. Germline V gene sequence: CDR1 SGHRS, CDR2 YFSETQ. The CDR3 sequence: CASSLVTESYGYTF. The CDR3, as DNA: TGCGCCAGCAGCTTGGTTACTGAATCATATGGCTACACCTTC.

The chain is built from TRBV20-1 and TRBJ2-5; 13 bases are shared with TRBD2. This CDR3 comprises 19 residues. CDR1 is DFQATT, CDR2 SNEGSKA, per germline (reference sequence). After removal of 0 bases from V and 4 bases from J, the junction contained 14 bases not matched to a gene. The CDR3 DNA reads as TGCAGTGCTAGAGATGCTACTAGCGGGGGGGCCAGTGGTAGAGAGACCCAGTACTTC. Residues: CSARDATSGGASGRETQYF.

The V call is TRBV20-1, the J call TRBJ1-1; possible D gene TRBD1, 6 bases. V lost 4 bases and J lost 1, with 10 bases in between. In germline, CDR1 is DFQATT, CDR2 SNEGSKA (reference sequence). This CDR3 has 13 amino acids. The DNA of the CDR3 is TGCAGTGCTAACGGACAGCCGAACACTGAAGCTTTCTTT. Translation gives CSANGQPNTEAFF.

This clonotype was detected ten times or more. The V and J genes are TRBV12-3 or TRBV12-4 and TRBJ2-1; D is tentatively TRBD1 or TRBD2 (5 bases each). The length of the CDR3 is 11 residues. V lost 1 base and J lost 10, with 5 bases in between. The CDR3 protein is CASSLGGEQFF. In DNA, the CDR3 is TGTGCCAGCAGTTTAGGGGGGGAGCAGTTCTTC.